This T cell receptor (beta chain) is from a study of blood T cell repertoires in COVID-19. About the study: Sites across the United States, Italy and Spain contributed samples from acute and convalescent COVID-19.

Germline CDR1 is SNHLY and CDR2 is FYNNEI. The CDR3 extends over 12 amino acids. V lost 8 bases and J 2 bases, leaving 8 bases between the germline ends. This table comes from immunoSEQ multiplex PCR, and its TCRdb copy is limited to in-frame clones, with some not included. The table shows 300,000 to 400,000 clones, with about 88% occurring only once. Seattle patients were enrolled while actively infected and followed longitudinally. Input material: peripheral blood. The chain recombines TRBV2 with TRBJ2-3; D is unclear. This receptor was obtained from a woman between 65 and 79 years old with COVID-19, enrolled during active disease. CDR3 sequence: CASLQATDTQYF. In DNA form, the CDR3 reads TGTGCCAGCTTGCAGGCCACAGATACGCAGTATTTT. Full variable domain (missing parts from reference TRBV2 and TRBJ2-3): EPEVTQTPSHQVTQMGQEVILRCVPISNHLYFYWYRQILGQKVEFLVSFYNNEISEKSEIFDDQFSVERPDGSNFTLKIRSTKLEDSAMYFCASLQATDTQYFGPGTRLTVL.